This record looks at one TCR beta chain sequence and its context. Clones were read by immunoSEQ multiplex PCR, and TCRdb kept only the in-frame ones, dropping some. The top ten clones hold around 9.2% of a sample with roughly 14,000 clones, 50% to 75% of them seen once. This sample stems from a study of OX40 agonist ivuxolimab in advanced cancers. The V and J ends lost 1 base and 5 bases respectively, with 6 bases between them. Germline CDR1 LNHDA, CDR2 SQIVND (reference sequence). The CDR3 is 13 amino acids. This TCR was sampled from an adult with an advanced solid tumor such as melanoma, head and neck, liver or kidney cancer. This sequence joins TRBV19 and TRBJ2-1; no clear D gene. Sequenced here: CD4+ or CD8+ T cells sorted from blood, sampled in a trial of the OX40 agonist ivuxolimab. CDR3 sequence (DNA): TGTGCCAGTAGTATAGGGCCAAACAATGAGCAGTTCTTC. This translates into CASSIGPNNEQFF. Complete variable domain (other parts from reference TRBV19 and TRBJ2-1): DGGITQSPKYLFRKEGQNVTLSCEQNLNHDAMYWYRQDPGQGLRLIYYSQIVNDFQKGDIAEGYSVSREKKESFPLTVTSAQKNPTAFYLCASSIGPNNEQFFGPGTRLTVL.